Presented here are 19 T cell receptor beta chains from one specimen sequenced in a study of blood T cell repertoires in COVID-19. TCRdb's table, derived via immunoSEQ multiplex PCR, lists solely in-frame clones and lacks some. The data show tens of thousands of clones, over 80% seen once. Sequenced: peripheral blood. Receptors originate from a human donor in a cohort sampled during active COVID-19.

On this clone itself: One junction end disagrees with the germline gene, perhaps due to a read error. The CDR3 loop reads CASSLGRDYWIF. In DNA form, the CDR3 reads TGTGCCAGCAGTTTAGGCCGGGACTACTGGATCTTC. The genes are TRBV28 and TRBJ2-1, with 7 bases matching TRBD2. This CDR3 region has 12 residues. Germline CDR1 reads MDHEN; CDR2 reads SYDVKM.

This clone was seen a single time. V is TRBV7-8 and J is TRBJ1-1; D gene ambiguous. This CDR3 has 14 residues. Germline-derived CDR1 and CDR2 are SGHVS and FQNEAQ. Between the trimmed V and J ends, which lost 2 bases and 0 bases, there was a span of 7 bases. CDR3 in amino acids: CASSLQEMNTEAFF. The CDR3 DNA follows: TGTGCCAGCAGCTTACAGGAAATGAACACTGAAGCTTTCTTT.

The count of this clone is one. This chain uses TRBV6-5 with TRBJ2-7, with 11 bases fitting TRBD1. This CDR3 comprises 15 residues. Germline CDR1 reads MNHEY; CDR2 reads SVGAGI. V was pared by 7 bases and J by 4 bases, with 9 bases of the junction left unmatched. CDR3 residues: CASTRTGGDGYEQYF. CDR3 in DNA: TGTGCCAGCACTAGGACAGGGGGCGATGGGTACGAGCAGTACTTC.

J is TRBJ1-2 and V is TRBV7-8; TRBD1 matches at 9 bases. Per the germline V gene, CDR1 is SGHVS and CDR2 is FQNEAQ. This CDR3 is built from 16 residues. The V gene end was trimmed by 5 bases and the J gene end by 1 base; junction bases not matched to a gene: 8. CDR3 DNA: TGTGCCAGCAGCCTCCAGGGGACAGGGATTAACTATGGCTACACCTTC. As protein: CASSLQGTGINYGYTF. The full variable domain, completed using reference TRBV7-8 and TRBJ1-2, is GAGVSQSPRYKVAKRGQDVALRCDPISGHVSLFWYQQALGQGPEFLTYFQNEAQLDKSGLPSDRFFAERPEGSVSTLKIQRTQQEDSAVYLCASSLQGTGINYGYTFGSGTRLTVV.

This rearrangement joins TRBV10-1 to TRBJ2-5, with 9 bases aligning to TRBD2. Per the germline V gene, CDR1 is WNHNN and CDR2 is SYGVQD (reference sequence). This CDR3 is built from 16 residues. V gave up 3 bases and J gave up 5 bases; unmatched junction bases: 10. CDR3 sequence: CASSDSTSGLVETQYF. The CDR3 DNA sequence: TGCGCCAGCAGTGATTCGACTAGCGGTCTTGTGGAGACCCAGTACTTC.

The chain joins TRBV2 to TRBJ2-4, with TRBD1 matching 7 bases. Germline CDR1 and CDR2: SNHLY and FYNNEI. The CDR3 contains 19 residues. With 4 bases clipped from V and 0 bases from J, the junction kept 15 bases outside the gene matches. This CDR3 reads CASSARRQGQSLAKNIQYF. The CDR3, as DNA: TGTGCCAGCAGTGCGCGTAGACAGGGACAGTCACTAGCCAAAAACATTCAGTACTTC.

The chain carries TRBV7-8 and TRBJ2-7, with a tentative D call TRBD2 (5 bases). The CDR3 runs 14 residues. The V gene lost 2 bases and the J gene lost 4 bases, with 12 bases spanning the gap. Germline V gene sequence: CDR1 SGHVS, CDR2 FQNEAQ. CDR3 loop: CASSLLKGGYEQYF. The CDR3 DNA follows: TGTGCCAGCAGCTTACTGAAGGGCGGGTACGAGCAGTACTTC.

The rearrangement links TRBV7-2 to TRBJ2-7; 8 positions agree with TRBD1. The germline V gene encodes CDR1 SGHTA and CDR2 FQGNSA. The ends lost 1 base at V and 0 bases at J; junction bases unmatched: 2. CDR3 length equals 15 residues. This CDR3 is CASSLGQGSSYEQYF. The CDR3 nucleotides read TGTGCCAGCAGCTTAGGACAGGGGAGCTCCTACGAGCAGTACTTC.

The chain uses TRBV6-5 and TRBJ2-7, with D unresolved. Germline values: CDR1 MNHEY, CDR2 SVGAGI. Trimming pared 2 bases from V and 3 bases from J, leaving 14 bases between. CDR3 length: 15 amino acids. CDR3 in DNA: TGTGCCAGCAGTTACACTCTCGGCGGTTACTACGAGCAGTACTTC. It translates to CASSYTLGGYYEQYF.

To note about this clone: Distinct nucleotide sequences in the sample also encode this CDR3. The rearrangement uses TRBV5-1 and TRBJ1-1, with D possibly TRBD1 on 6 matching bases. The CDR3 runs 13 residues. V dropped 2 bases and J dropped 2 bases, with 7 bases sitting between them. Germline V gene lookup returns CDR1 SGHRS and CDR2 YFSETQ. The CDR3 region is CASSFRGNTEAFF. The CDR3 DNA is TGCGCCAGCAGCTTCAGGGGTAACACTGAAGCTTTCTTT.

The chain carries TRBV6-5 and TRBJ2-6; TRBD1 matches at 7 bases. V lost 6 bases and J lost 2; bases outside the gene matches: 4. Germline V CDR1 and CDR2: MNHEY, SVGAGI. This CDR3 comprises 15 residues. The CDR3 loop reads CASRDGTAGANVLTF. The CDR3 bases are TGTGCCAGCAGGGACGGGACAGCTGGGGCCAACGTCCTGACTTTC.

This sequence joins TRBV10-3 and TRBJ2-7; D is perhaps TRBD2 (5 bases). The V gene lost 4 bases and the J gene lost 0 bases, with 10 bases spanning the gap. The CDR3 runs to 14 residues. Germline V gene lookup returns CDR1 ENHRY and CDR2 SYGVKD. The CDR3 DNA reads TGTGCCATCAGTGTGGAGGCAGGCTCCTACGAGCAGTACTTC. It translates to CAISVEAGSYEQYF.

As for this clone: The junction and the germline gene differ at one end; a read error may be behind it. The chain joins TRBV6-6 to TRBJ2-7; D is unresolved. The CDR3 is 11 amino acids. Germline V CDR1 and CDR2: MNHNY, SVGAGI (reference sequence). CDR3 protein: CASSPPTLTDF. CDR3 in DNA: TGTGCCAGCAGCCCTCCAACCCTCACGGACTTC.

The chain carries TRBV9 and TRBJ1-1; 7 positions match TRBD1. Germline CDR1 reads SGDLS; CDR2 reads YYNGEE. The CDR3 runs 14 residues. The V and J ends lost 3 bases and 3 bases, in that order; junction bases with no gene match: 5. CDR3 residues: CASSGDRVDTEAFF. As DNA, the CDR3 is TGTGCCAGCAGCGGTGACAGGGTCGACACTGAAGCTTTCTTT.

The chain has TRBV7-2 and TRBJ2-1; 8 positions match TRBD2. Trimming took 3 bases from V and 6 from J; bases not matched to a gene: 4. Germline lookup yields CDR1 SGHTA and CDR2 FQGNSA. This CDR3 is 14 amino acids long. The CDR3 loop is CASSFGTSLNEQFF. Written as DNA, the CDR3 is TGTGCCAGCAGCTTTGGGACTAGTCTCAATGAGCAGTTCTTC.

The chain links TRBV12-3 or TRBV12-4 to TRBJ2-7; no clear D. V gave up 5 bases and J gave up 0 bases, with 5 bases separating them. The CDR3 covers 12 residues. The CDR3 sequence: CASSPSSYEQYF. CDR3 sequence (DNA): TGTGCCAGCAGTCCCTCCTCCTACGAGCAGTACTTC.

The chain combines TRBV3-1 (or the pseudogene TRBV3-2) with TRBJ1-1; D is undetermined. V dropped 5 bases and J dropped 0 bases, with 7 bases sitting between them. CDR1 is LGHDT and CDR2 is YNNKEL in the germline V gene (reference sequence). The CDR3 is 13 amino acids. The CDR3 coding sequence is TGTGCCAGCAGCTTCGGGTTGAACACTGAAGCTTTCTTT. Translating it yields CASSFGLNTEAFF.

V usage is TRBV6-5 and J usage is TRBJ2-1; TRBD2 matches 11 bases. Germline CDR1 MNHEY, CDR2 SVGAGI. With V trimmed by 5 bases and J by 8 bases, 5 bases remained unmatched. This CDR3 is 14 amino acids long. CDR3 DNA sequence: TGTGCCAGCAGTATCCTAGCGGGAGGTCATGAGCAGTTCTTC. As protein: CASSILAGGHEQFF.

In this sample, this clone turned up once. The chain employs TRBV19 and TRBJ2-3; 12 nucleotides match TRBD2. The V gene's germline CDR1 is LNHDA and CDR2 SQIVND (reference sequence). This CDR3 region has 15 residues. Trimming cost V 4 bases and J 2 bases; bases outside gene matches: 1. CDR3 amino acids: CASSRTSGDTDTQYF. CDR3 nucleotides: TGTGCCAGTAGTAGGACTAGCGGGGACACAGATACGCAGTATTTT.